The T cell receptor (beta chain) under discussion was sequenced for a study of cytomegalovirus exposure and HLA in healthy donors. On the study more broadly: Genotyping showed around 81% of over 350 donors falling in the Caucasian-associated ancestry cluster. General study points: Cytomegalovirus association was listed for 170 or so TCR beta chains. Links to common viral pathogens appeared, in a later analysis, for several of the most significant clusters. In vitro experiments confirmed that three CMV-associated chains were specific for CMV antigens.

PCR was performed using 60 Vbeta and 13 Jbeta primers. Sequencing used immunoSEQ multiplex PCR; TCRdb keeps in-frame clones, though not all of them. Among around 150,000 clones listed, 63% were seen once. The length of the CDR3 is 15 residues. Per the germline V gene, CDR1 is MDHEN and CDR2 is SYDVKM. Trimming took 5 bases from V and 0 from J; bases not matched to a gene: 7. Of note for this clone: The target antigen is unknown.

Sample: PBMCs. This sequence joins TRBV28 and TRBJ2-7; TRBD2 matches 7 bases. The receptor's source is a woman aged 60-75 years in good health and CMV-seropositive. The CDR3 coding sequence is TGTGCCAGCAGTACCCCAGGCGGGAGCTCCTACGAGCAGTACTTC. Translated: CASSTPGGSSYEQYF. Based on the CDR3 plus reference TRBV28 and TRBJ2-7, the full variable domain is DVKVTQSSRYLVKRTGEKVFLECVQDMDHENMFWYRQDPGLGLRLIYFSYDVKMKEKGDIPEGYSVSREKKERFSLILESASTNQTSMYLCASSTPGGSSYEQYFGPGTRLTVT.